The clone carrying this T cell receptor beta chain was observed a few times. Antigen unknown. The source of the sample is a study of blood T cells in healthy people across ages. The authors ran a second PCR of roughly 7 to 11 cycles using a sample-barcoded 5' primer and a J-beta primer mix. A template-switch adaptor containing 12 random nucleotides labeled each cDNA molecule. TCRdb used MiXCR to reprocess the 5' RACE reads, holding one entry per CDR3 protein. The table includes almost 550,000 distinct CDR3 sequences, less than 25% detected once. The study, taken as a whole, reports: Roughly linearly, TCR beta diversity per million T cells fell as age increased. More naive CD4+ cells and higher diversity marked long-lived donors relative to aged donors.

V lost 2 bases and J lost 7; bases outside the gene matches: 9. The CDR3 is 15 amino acids. Germline V lookup: CDR1 SGHRS, CDR2 YFSETQ. These records were also assigned to another study, of T cells of mothers and their children. From that paper: Thymic selection, a shaping force on TCR recombination output, acts similarly in related and unrelated pairs.

The TCR was taken from a boy between 10 and 17 years old in good health. The gene calls are TRBV5-1 and TRBJ2-1, with 7 positions matching TRBD1. Sequences were obtained from blood. The CDR3 spells CASSFRLRDRNEQFF. CDR3 DNA sequence: TGCGCCAGCAGCTTCAGACTCCGGGACAGAAATGAGCAGTTCTTC. The complete variable domain, with remaining parts taken from reference TRBV5-1 and TRBJ2-1, reads KAGVTQTPRYLIKTRGQQVTLSCSPISGHRSVSWYQQTPGQGLQFLFEYFSETQRNKGNFPGRFSGRQFSNSRSEMNVSTLELGDSALYLCASSFRLRDRNEQFFGPGTRLTVL.